The 27 T cell receptor beta chains presented below share a single source sample, sequenced in a study of naive and memory T cell subsets. Both TRBC1 and TRBC2 were covered by a beta constant-region primer of two equimolar oligonucleotides. Four rounds of PCR amplified the ligated cDNA using nested alpha and beta constant-region primers plus SP2. TCRdb re-derived calls from the UMI-ligation and nested PCR reads in MiXCR, one entry per CDR3 protein. Here the sample spans just over 80,000 distinct CDR3 sequences, about 10% being singletons. Sequenced input: naive CD8+ T cells from blood. These receptors all stem from a human donor in good health.

This clonotype occurred a few times. The chain is built from TRBV27 and TRBJ2-6, with TRBD1 matching 8 bases. Germline V CDR1 and CDR2: MNHEY, SMNVEV (reference sequence). The CDR3 totals 16 residues. V lost 5 bases, J lost 3 bases, and 6 bases stayed unmatched. CDR3 nucleotides: TGTGCCAGCAGTCCTCGGACAGGGAATGGGGCCAACGTCCTGACTTTC. Residues: CASSPRTGNGANVLTF.

This clonotype showed up many times. V usage is TRBV13 and J usage is TRBJ2-1; D is ambiguous. Germline CDR1 PRHDT, CDR2 FYEKMQ (reference sequence). V lost 4 bases to trimming and J lost 4 bases, with 8 bases between them. The CDR3 is 13 residues long. The CDR3 loop is CASSSIGYNEQFF. In DNA form, the CDR3 reads TGTGCCAGCAGCTCTATTGGGTACAATGAGCAGTTCTTC. The whole variable domain, filled in from reference TRBV13 and TRBJ2-1, reads AAGVIQSPRHLIKEKRETATLKCYPIPRHDTVYWYQQGPGQDPQFLISFYEKMQSDKGSIPDRFSAQQFSDYHSELNMSSLELGDSALYFCASSSIGYNEQFFGPGTRLTVL.

This clonotype was observed at least ten times. V gene TRBV20-1 combines with J gene TRBJ2-3; the D call may be TRBD1 or TRBD2 (6 bases each). Per the germline V gene, CDR1 is DFQATT and CDR2 is SNEGSKA (reference sequence). Trimming stripped 2 bases from V and 4 bases from J, with 22 bases between. The CDR3 spans 17 residues. The CDR3: CSARPLGGSSFSDTQYF. DNA of the CDR3: TGCAGTGCTAGACCGCTAGGGGGGAGCTCATTCTCAGATACGCAGTATTTT.

This clonotype occurred a few times. V is TRBV7-6 and J is TRBJ2-2, with 8 bases that match TRBD1. The CDR3 sequence is 18 residues long. Germline lookup yields CDR1 SGHVS and CDR2 FNYEAQ. With 5 bases clipped from V and 3 bases from J, the junction kept 14 bases outside the gene matches. The CDR3 region has the DNA TGTGCCAGCAGCCTAAAACCCCCAGGGGGCTACGACACCGGGGAGCTGTTTTTT. It translates to CASSLKPPGGYDTGELFF.

This clonotype appeared many times. This chain joins TRBV6-5 and TRBJ2-7, with D unresolved. Germline lookup yields CDR1 MNHEY and CDR2 SVGAGI. The CDR3 totals 13 residues. Trimming pared 6 bases from V and 7 bases from J, leaving 16 bases between. Written as DNA, the CDR3 is TGTGCCAGCAGCTCCGGGTCTCGAGGTGAGCAGTACTTC. Translated, it gives CASSSGSRGEQYF.

The chain links TRBV7-9 to TRBJ2-5; TRBD1 might be the D (5 bases). The germline V and J ends were trimmed by 0 bases and 1 base, with 9 bases remaining between them. Germline CDR1 reads SEHNR; CDR2 reads FQNEAQ (reference sequence). The CDR3 is 15 residues long. The CDR3 reads CASSLATAIQETQYF. The CDR3 DNA reads as TGTGCCAGCAGCTTAGCGACAGCTATCCAAGAGACCCAGTACTTC.

This clonotype was seen at least ten times. V and J are TRBV29-1 and TRBJ2-7; 8 positions agree with TRBD1. V was pared by 7 bases and J by 7 bases, with 9 bases of the junction left unmatched. Germline V gene data show CDR1 as SQVTM and CDR2 as ANQGSEA. The CDR3 runs to 12 residues. The CDR3 nucleotides read TGCAGCGCACCTGGACAGGGTCAGGAGCAGTACTTC. It specifies CSAPGQGQEQYF.

This clonotype was observed a handful of times. The genes are TRBV13 and TRBJ2-5; 8 positions match TRBD2. V trimming: 4 bases; J trimming: 5 bases; junction bases outside the gene matches: 9. Germline CDR1 PRHDT, CDR2 FYEKMQ (reference sequence). This CDR3 comprises 15 residues. This CDR3 reads CASSSTGTGGETQYF. The CDR3 bases are TGTGCCAGCAGCTCGACCGGGACGGGAGGGGAGACCCAGTACTTC. Full variable domain (missing parts from reference TRBV13 and TRBJ2-5): AAGVIQSPRHLIKEKRETATLKCYPIPRHDTVYWYQQGPGQDPQFLISFYEKMQSDKGSIPDRFSAQQFSDYHSELNMSSLELGDSALYFCASSSTGTGGETQYFGPGTRLLVL.

This chain uses TRBV20-1 with TRBJ1-6; no firm D call. Germline CDR1 and CDR2: DFQATT and SNEGSKA (reference sequence). The CDR3 contains 14 residues. The V end was cut by 0 bases, the J end by 11 bases, with 14 bases between. CDR3 amino acids: CSARDLSGTPPLHF. The CDR3 DNA is TGCAGTGCTAGAGATCTTTCAGGAACGCCACCCCTCCACTTT.

This clonotype was recorded many times. This sequence joins TRBV19 and TRBJ2-1, with 11 positions matching TRBD2. The CDR3 covers 17 residues. Unmatched junction bases numbered 5, after V lost 4 bases and J lost 0 bases. Germline V gene sequence: CDR1 LNHDA, CDR2 SQIVND (reference sequence). For the CDR3, the DNA is TGTGCCAGTAGTACTCTAGCGGGAGGACACTCCTACAATGAGCAGTTCTTC. This sequence encodes CASSTLAGGHSYNEQFF. Looking up the rest from reference TRBV19 and TRBJ2-1 gives the full variable domain: DGGITQSPKYLFRKEGQNVTLSCEQNLNHDAMYWYRQDPGQGLRLIYYSQIVNDFQKGDIAEGYSVSREKKESFPLTVTSAQKNPTAFYLCASSTLAGGHSYNEQFFGPGTRLTVL.

Regarding this clonotype: A read error is possible here, since a much larger clone lies one base away. The chain has TRBV27 and TRBJ2-3; maybe TRBD2 (5 bases). CDR3 length: 15 residues. Germline assignment: CDR1 MNHEY and CDR2 SMNVEV (reference sequence). Trimming pared 5 bases from V and 7 bases from J, leaving 19 bases between. CDR3 region: CASSLVTEGRHTQYF. In nucleotides, the CDR3 is TGTGCCAGCAGTCTGGTCACAGAGGGTCGTCATACGCAGTATTTT.

The V call is TRBV9, the J call TRBJ1-4; 9 positions match TRBD1. Losses at the gene ends were 3 bases for V and 8 bases for J; bases not matched to a gene: 8. There are 15 residues in the CDR3. CDR1 is SGDLS and CDR2 is YYNGEE in the germline V gene. The CDR3 nucleotides read TGTGCCAGCAGCGGGACCGGGACAGGGACCGAAAAACTGTTTTTT. Its translation is CASSGTGTGTEKLFF.

The chain carries TRBV20-1 and TRBJ2-7; 14 bases are shared with TRBD2. Losses at the gene ends were 6 bases for V and 4 bases for J; bases not matched to a gene: 11. The germline V gene has CDR1 DFQATT and CDR2 SNEGSKA (reference sequence). The CDR3 has 16 amino acids. The DNA of the CDR3 is TGCAGTGCCCCAGGCATGGGGACTAGCGGGAGATACGAGCAGTACTTC. Translation: CSAPGMGTSGRYEQYF.

The chain carries TRBV7-9 and TRBJ2-7; D call uncertain. CDR3 length equals 12 residues. Germline values: CDR1 SEHNR, CDR2 FQNEAQ (reference sequence). The V end was cut by 5 bases, the J end by 2 bases, with 7 bases between. The CDR3 DNA sequence: TGTGCCAGCAGCCCCGTTCCCTACGAGCAGTACTTC. It encodes CASSPVPYEQYF.

This clonotype was detected only a few times. Here the CDR3 reads CASSEGGFRDGSSYNEQFF. The CDR3 DNA reads as TGTGCCAGCAGTGAAGGGGGATTCCGGGACGGAAGCTCCTACAATGAGCAGTTCTTC. The chain joins TRBV2 to TRBJ2-1; either TRBD1 or TRBD2 may supply D (5 bases each). This CDR3 comprises 19 residues. CDR1 SNHLY and CDR2 FYNNEI come from the germline V gene. The V end was cut by 1 base, the J end by 0 bases, with 19 bases between.

Only a few counts were recorded for this clonotype. This chain links TRBV27 with TRBJ1-2; D uncertain. Germline-derived CDR1 and CDR2 are MNHEY and SMNVEV (reference sequence). The CDR3 extends over 15 amino acids. Trimming stripped 5 bases from V and 4 bases from J, with 17 bases between. As DNA, the CDR3 is TGTGCCAGCAGTCGGACCTCTTCCCTTATCTATGGCTACACCTTC. The encoded protein is CASSRTSSLIYGYTF.

This clonotype appeared many times. The V gene is TRBV20-1, the J gene TRBJ2-1; 7 bases are shared with TRBD1. The V and J ends lost 0 bases and 5 bases, in that order; junction bases with no gene match: 7. The CDR3 is 15 amino acids. The germline V gene has CDR1 DFQATT and CDR2 SNEGSKA (reference sequence). The CDR3 is CSARDGRTGHNEQFF. For the CDR3, the DNA is TGCAGTGCTAGAGATGGCAGGACAGGCCACAATGAGCAGTTCTTC.

The chain links TRBV25-1 to TRBJ2-3, with 12 nucleotides matching TRBD2. The CDR3 runs to 13 residues. V gave up 11 bases and J gave up 4 bases; unmatched junction bases: 4. CDR1 is MGHDK and CDR2 is SYGVNS in the germline V gene. The CDR3 DNA reads TGTGCCGGGGGACTAGCGGGTCCAGATACGCAGTATTTT. Protein product: CAGGLAGPDTQYF.

This clonotype appeared many times. The J gene is TRBJ2-1, the V gene TRBV25-1; D is tentatively TRBD1 or TRBD2 (6 bases each). V was trimmed by 2 bases and J by 3 bases, leaving 17 bases between them. The CDR3 extends over 17 amino acids. Germline CDR1 and CDR2: MGHDK and SYGVNS. The CDR3 bases are TGTGCCAGCAGTGAAGAGGGGGTAGCGGCCCTCTACAATGAGCAGTTCTTC. This encodes CASSEEGVAALYNEQFF.

The V and J genes are TRBV9 and TRBJ2-3; weak D call: TRBD1 (6 bases). Trimming removed 4 bases from V and 6 bases from J, with 18 bases in between. The CDR3 length is 15 residues. The germline CDR1 and CDR2 sequences are SGDLS and YYNGEE. The CDR3 DNA reads TGTGCCAGCAGCCCCAGCGCAGGGGTTGCGGATACGCAGTATTTT. Translation gives CASSPSAGVADTQYF.

This rearrangement joins TRBV29-1 to TRBJ2-7, with 10 bases that match TRBD2. V was clipped by 7 bases and J by 6 bases; unmatched bases: 12. This CDR3 has 14 residues. Germline lookup yields CDR1 SQVTM and CDR2 ANQGSEA. CDR3 loop: CSAQREGLSGEQYF. The CDR3 DNA is TGCAGCGCCCAGCGGGAGGGCCTGTCTGGCGAGCAGTACTTC.

The sample holds many counts of this clonotype. This chain connects TRBV28 to TRBJ2-2; 7 positions match TRBD2. CDR1 and CDR2 from the germline V gene are MDHEN and SYDVKM. V lost 5 bases and J lost 6; bases outside the gene matches: 9. CDR3 length: 15 residues. Here the CDR3 DNA reads TGTGCCAGCAGTGGGCTACGGGGGGTACCCGGGGAGCTGTTTTTT. This sequence encodes CASSGLRGVPGELFF.

The V and J genes are TRBV25-1 and TRBJ2-4; D unclear. CDR1 and CDR2 from the germline V gene are MGHDK and SYGVNS. CDR3 length equals 14 residues. Trimming left V 3 bases short and J 2 bases short, with 8 bases between. The CDR3 loop reads CASSDQTTKNIQYF. In DNA, the CDR3 is TGTGCCAGCAGTGATCAGACGACCAAAAACATTCAGTACTTC. Full variable domain (remainder filled in from reference TRBV25-1 and TRBJ2-4): EADIYQTPRYLVIGTGKKITLECSQTMGHDKMYWYQQDPGMELHLIHYSYGVNSTEKGDLSSESTVSRIRTEHFPLTLESARPSHTSQYLCASSDQTTKNIQYFGAGTRLSVL.

There are many counts of this clonotype. The chain employs TRBV29-1 and TRBJ2-7; tentatively, D is TRBD1 or TRBD2 (5 bases each). V was shortened by 0 bases and J by 3 bases, with 6 bases between the two germline ends. There are 12 residues in the CDR3. Germline V gene sequence: CDR1 SQVTM, CDR2 ANQGSEA. This CDR3 is CSVEEGVYEQYF. The CDR3 nucleotides are TGCAGCGTTGAAGAGGGGGTCTACGAGCAGTACTTC.

This clonotype was recorded many times. The V call is TRBV6-2 or TRBV6-3, the J call TRBJ1-4; the D is unclear. Trimming pared 5 bases from V and 5 bases from J, leaving 9 bases between. This CDR3 contains 13 residues. CDR1 MNHEY and CDR2 SVGEGT come from the germline V gene. The CDR3 sequence is CASSGPNNEKLFF. The CDR3 DNA reads as TGTGCCAGCAGTGGACCGAACAATGAAAAACTGTTTTTT.

The V and J genes are TRBV6-1 and TRBJ2-3; no firm D call. The CDR3 is 12 residues long. The V gene's germline CDR1 is MNHNS and CDR2 SASEGT. The V and J ends lost 4 bases and 6 bases respectively, with 8 bases between them. CDR3 sequence reads: CASSVIGDTQYF. CDR3 sequence (DNA): TGTGCCAGCAGTGTCATCGGGGATACGCAGTATTTT.

A word on this clonotype: A much larger clone differs from this one at a single base, so this may be a read error. CDR3 loop: CASSLRAAETQYF. CDR3 sequence (DNA): TGTGCCAGCAGTTTACGGGCAGCTGAGACCCAGTACTTC. The gene calls are TRBV12-3 or TRBV12-4 and TRBJ2-5; D not certain. This CDR3 is 13 amino acids long. Trimming took off 2 bases at V and 5 bases at J, with 9 bases between the two ends.